This T cell receptor beta chain was found in a study of cytomegalovirus exposure and HLA in healthy donors. Findings and limits, study-wide: In vitro assays verified that a few CMV-associated chains recognized CMV antigens specifically.

Worth noting for this clone: Its antigen is not known.

Assay: immunoSEQ multiplex PCR; the TCRdb copy retains only in-frame clones and omits some. The sample has around 150,000 clones; around four fifths are singletons. The clonotype comes from a man aged 25-45 years in good health and CMV-seropositive. The sample consisted of PBMCs.

The CDR3 region is CASSPDWSNQPQHF. CDR3 coding DNA: TGTGCCAGCAGCCCCGACTGGAGCAATCAGCCCCAGCATTTT. The chain combines TRBV7-9 with TRBJ1-5; D is undetermined. The CDR3 is 14 residues long. V shed 5 bases and J shed 1 base, with 9 bases lying between them. The germline gives CDR1 SEHNR, CDR2 FQNEAQ (reference sequence).